This T cell receptor (beta chain) comes out of a study of Graves' ophthalmopathy and Graves' hyperthyroidism. The table lists this clonotype with many counts. CDR3 length: 12 amino acids. Trimming cost V 8 bases and J 3 bases, with 7 bases left between them. Germline V gene lookup returns CDR1 SNHLY and CDR2 FYNNEI. Amplified TCR beta CDR3 regions were obtained using RNA transcripts as template. An initial RT-PCR round employing HTBI primers preceded a second-round multiplex PCR. TCRdb recomputed calls from the multiplex PCR reads with MiXCR, one row per CDR3 protein. The sample comprises approximately 700,000 distinct CDR3 sequences, 40% of which are singletons, and 44% rests with the top ten. Moderate-to-severe activity, with CAS ≥3, NOSPECS ≥4 and duration under 3 months, characterized the donors with ophthalmopathy.

This chain links TRBV2 with TRBJ1-4; a possible D gene is TRBD1 (5 bases). The clonotype originates from an adult man with Graves' ophthalmopathy. Sequenced sample: peripheral blood. The CDR3 is CASAGANEKLFF. In DNA, the CDR3 is TGTGCCAGCGCGGGGGCTAATGAAAAACTGTTTTTT. Complete variable domain (other parts from reference TRBV2 and TRBJ1-4): EPEVTQTPSHQVTQMGQEVILRCVPISNHLYFYWYRQILGQKVEFLVSFYNNEISEKSEIFDDQFSVERPDGSNFTLKIRSTKLEDSAMYFCASAGANEKLFFGSGTQLSVL.